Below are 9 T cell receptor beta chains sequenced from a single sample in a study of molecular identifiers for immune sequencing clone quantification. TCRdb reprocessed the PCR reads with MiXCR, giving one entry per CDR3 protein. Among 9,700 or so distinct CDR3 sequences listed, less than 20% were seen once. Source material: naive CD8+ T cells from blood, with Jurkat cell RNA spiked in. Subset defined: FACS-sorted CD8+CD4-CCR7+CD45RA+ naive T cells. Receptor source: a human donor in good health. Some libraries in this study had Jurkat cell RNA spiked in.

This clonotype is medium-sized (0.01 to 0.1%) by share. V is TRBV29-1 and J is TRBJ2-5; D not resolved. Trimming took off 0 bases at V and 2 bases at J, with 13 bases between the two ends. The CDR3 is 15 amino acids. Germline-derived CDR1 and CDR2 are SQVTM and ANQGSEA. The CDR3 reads CSVEDVLETQETQYF. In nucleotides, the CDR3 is TGCAGCGTTGAAGATGTTCTCGAGACACAAGAGACCCAGTACTTC.

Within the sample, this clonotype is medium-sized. This CDR3 reads CASSRLQRVEDEQFF. CDR3 DNA: TGCGCCAGCAGCCGCTTACAGAGGGTTGAGGATGAGCAGTTCTTC. The V gene is TRBV4-1, the J gene TRBJ2-1, with D possibly being TRBD2 (5 bases). The V end lost 4 bases, the J end lost 8 bases, and 18 bases lay between the germline ends. There are 15 residues in the CDR3. CDR1 is MGHRA, CDR2 YSYEKL, per germline.

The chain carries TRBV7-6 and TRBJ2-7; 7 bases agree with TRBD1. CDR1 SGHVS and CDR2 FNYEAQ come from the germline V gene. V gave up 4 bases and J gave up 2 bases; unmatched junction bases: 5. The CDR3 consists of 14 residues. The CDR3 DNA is TGTGCCAGCAGCTCGGGACAGCCAACCTACGAGCAGTACTTC. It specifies CASSSGQPTYEQYF.

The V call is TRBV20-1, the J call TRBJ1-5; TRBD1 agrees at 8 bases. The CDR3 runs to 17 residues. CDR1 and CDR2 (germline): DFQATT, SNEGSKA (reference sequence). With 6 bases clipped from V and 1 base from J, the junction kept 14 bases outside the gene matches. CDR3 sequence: CSATGWRGQGSNQPQHF. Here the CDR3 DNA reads TGCAGTGCCACGGGCTGGCGAGGACAGGGAAGCAATCAGCCCCAGCATTTT.

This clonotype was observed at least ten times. The CDR3 region is CASSAGFLQQENYGYTF. DNA for the CDR3: TGTGCCAGCAGCGCGGGGTTTCTACAACAAGAAAACTATGGCTACACCTTC. V and J are TRBV5-4 and TRBJ1-2; D not certain. Between the trimmed V and J ends, which lost 4 bases and 2 bases, there was a span of 21 bases. In germline, CDR1 is SGHNT, CDR2 YYREEE (reference sequence). The CDR3 loop spans 17 amino acids.

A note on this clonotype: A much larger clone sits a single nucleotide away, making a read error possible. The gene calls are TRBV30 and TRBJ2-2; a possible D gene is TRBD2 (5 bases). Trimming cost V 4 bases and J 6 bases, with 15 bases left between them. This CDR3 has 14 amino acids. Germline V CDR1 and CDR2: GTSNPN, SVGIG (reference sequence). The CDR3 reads CAWMVGEDAGELFF. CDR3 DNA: TGTGCCTGGATGGTGGGAGAGGACGCCGGGGAGCTGTTTTTT.

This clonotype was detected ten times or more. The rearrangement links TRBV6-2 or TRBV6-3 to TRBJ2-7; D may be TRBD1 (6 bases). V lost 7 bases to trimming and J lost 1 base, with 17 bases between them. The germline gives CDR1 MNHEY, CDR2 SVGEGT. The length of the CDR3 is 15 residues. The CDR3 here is CASTRPETGSYEQYF. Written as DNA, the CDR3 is TGTGCCAGCACCCGACCCGAAACAGGGTCCTACGAGCAGTACTTC.

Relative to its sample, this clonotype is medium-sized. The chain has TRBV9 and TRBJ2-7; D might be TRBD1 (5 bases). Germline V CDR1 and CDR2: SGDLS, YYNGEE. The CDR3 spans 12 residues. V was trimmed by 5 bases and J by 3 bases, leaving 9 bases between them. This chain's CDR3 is CASSDDSYEQYF. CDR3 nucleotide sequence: TGTGCCAGCAGTGACGACAGCTACGAGCAGTACTTC. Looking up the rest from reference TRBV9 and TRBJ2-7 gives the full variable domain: DSGVTQTPKHLITATGQRVTLRCSPRSGDLSVYWYQQSLDQGLQFLIQYYNGEERAKGNILERFSAQQFPDLHSELNLSSLELGDSALYFCASSDDSYEQYFGPGTRLTVT.

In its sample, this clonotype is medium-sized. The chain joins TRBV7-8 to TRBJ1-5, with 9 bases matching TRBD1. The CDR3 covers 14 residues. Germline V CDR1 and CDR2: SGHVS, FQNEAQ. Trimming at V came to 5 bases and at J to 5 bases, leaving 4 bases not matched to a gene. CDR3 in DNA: TGTGCCAGCAGCACCGGGACAGGGTATCAGCCCCAGCATTTT. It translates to CASSTGTGYQPQHF.